This T cell receptor delta chain was captured by sequencing in a study of γδ T cells in repeated Plasmodium falciparum infection. The overall study: Donors were malaria-exposed Malian children or age- and gender-matched Australian children. Whole-study results and caveats: Waves of new clonotype selection appeared after repeated controlled infections in Vdelta2-negative, largely Vdelta1+, gammadelta T cells. Compared with Australian children, Malian Vdelta2-negative repertoires seemed more clonal, less diverse, less shared.

Vgamma9/Vdelta2+ and Vdelta2-negative gammadelta T cells were flow-sorted from PBMC for bulk sequencing. The germline V gene encodes CDR1 TSWWSYY and CDR2 QGS. This CDR3 contains 22 residues. Both TRG and TRD chains were sequenced from each sorted sample. TCRdb reanalysed the multiplex PCR reads with CATT. This table holds roughly 93,000 delta-chain clones, roughly 0.9% found once. This clone showed up just a few times. Its antigen remains unidentified. This is likely an artifact of a read error, given a far larger clone one base away. The same CDR3 arises from other DNA sequences in this sample as well.

The sequence was collected from a pool of human donors (malaria-infected and uninfected, not separated). The chain uses TRDV1 and TRDJ1, with 12 bases lining up with TRDD3. The sequenced sample consisted of gamma-delta T cells from blood. DNA for the CDR3: TGTGCTCTTGGGGGAAGAGCACCCCCTAACTGGGGGATACTCTTCAACACCGATAAACTCATCTTC. It encodes CALGGRAPPNWGILFNTDKLIF.